A selection of T cell receptor beta chains follows, all from one sample in a study of shared clonotypes between healthy human individuals. Sequencing used immunoSEQ multiplex PCR; TCRdb keeps in-frame clones, though not all of them. The repertoire includes roughly 1,000,000 clones, 75% to 85% of them detected once, and around 0.6% sits in the top ten. The material sequenced was memory CD4+ T cells from PBMCs. The receptors shown here come from a man younger than 35 in good health. Some clones in this sample may be carry-over from other donors' samples. The conserved cysteine and the conserved F or W are not part of the CDR3 here. Clone size, where shown, is once, few, many, or a class for clones that have expanded.

TRBJ2-7 NA TRBV27 ASSLYGTGSSYEQY
TRBJ1-2 NA TRBV29-1 SVERAGEAYGYT
TRBJ2-3 NA TRBV27 ASSLGQDDTQY
TRBJ1-1 NA TRBV5-1 ASSWQGADAEAF
TRBJ2-6 NA TRBV5-1 ASSLGVGANVLT
TRBJ1-3 NA TRBV28 ASIPLLGISGTIY
TRBJ2-1 NA TRBV27 ASIELAGGRNEQF
TRBJ2-3 NA TRBV27 ASSFNAGDTQY
TRBJ1-3 once TRBV9 ASSVAKSGNTIY
TRBJ2-6 NA TRBV5-1 ASSRWTGASGANVLT
TRBJ1-5 NA TRBV19 ASNVDRASNQPQH